The sequence of this T cell receptor beta chain was determined in a study of breast tumors, draining lymph nodes, adjacent tissues. About this clonotype: Its antigen is not identified. The junction departs from germline at one end; a sequencing error may be responsible.

Germline V CDR1 and CDR2: LNHDA, SQIVND (reference sequence). The CDR3 length is 14 residues. One entry per CDR3 protein, called by TCRdb with MiXCR from the multiplex PCR reads. The table includes about 47,000 distinct CDR3 sequences, more than 20% detected once. Study-wide findings and caveats: The data were judged consistent with most tumor T cells coming from lymph node and expanding in tumor. Tumor TCR diversity was below lymph nodes but above nontumor tissue. Tumor and nontumor repertoires were significantly more similar in luminal-like than in basal-like breast cancer.

The chain carries TRBV19 and TRBJ1-4; 9 bases are shared with TRBD1. Sequencing used breast tumor tissue. The sequence was obtained from a female donor with breast cancer. Some clones in this sample may be carry-over from other donors' samples. The CDR3: CASSTGGAREKPFF. The CDR3 DNA follows: TGTGCCAGTAGCACAGGGGGCGCGCGGGAAAAACCGTTTTTT.